The sequence of this TCR beta chain was determined in a study of blood T cells in healthy people across ages. Caucasian individuals from Russia who were healthy and aged roughly 6 to 95 acted as donors. Each donor gave around 9.3 milliliters of peripheral blood. A second PCR, run for about 7 to 12 cycles, used a sample-barcoded 5' primer plus a J-beta primer mix. TCRdb fed the 5' RACE reads into MiXCR, producing one record per CDR3 protein. The sample shows about 1.7 million distinct CDR3 sequences, over 25% of them seen only once. The CDR3 extends over 16 amino acids. V was shortened by 0 bases and J by 6 bases, with 18 bases between the two germline ends. Germline V gene sequence: CDR1 MNHNY, CDR2 SVGAGI (reference sequence). This clonotype occurred once. What it recognizes is unknown. Findings of the study overall: When one million T cells were used, diversity estimates were thought to be underestimates. Long-lived donors carried more naive CD4+ cells and greater diversity than aged donors.

What was sequenced was blood. The TCR was taken from a woman aged 25-40 years in good health. V is TRBV6-6 and J is TRBJ2-7; D call uncertain. CDR3 DNA sequence: TGTGCCAGCAGTTACTCGATCCTGGGATCATCCCCCGAGCAGTACTTC. Protein sequence: CASSYSILGSSPEQYF.